What follows are 24 T cell receptor beta chains derived from one specimen sequenced in a study of shared clonotypes between healthy human individuals. Here immunoSEQ multiplex PCR was the method, and the copy in TCRdb shows in-frame clones only, minus some. The table includes more than 850,000 clones, around three quarters detected once. The sample consisted of memory CD4+ T cells from PBMCs. Described subset: CD45RA-negative fraction. These receptors all come from a man between 18 and 35 years old in good health. Some clones in this sample may be carry-over from other donors' samples.

The chain combines TRBV28 with TRBJ2-7, with D unclear. Germline values: CDR1 MDHEN, CDR2 SYDVKM. This CDR3 has 14 residues. Trimming removed 2 bases at V and 3 bases at J, with 11 bases between. The CDR3 sequence: CASSLQLESYEQYF. The DNA for the CDR3 is TGTGCCAGCAGTTTACAGCTGGAAAGCTACGAGCAGTACTTC.

The CDR3 is CASSQGTSGRTDTQYF. The CDR3 DNA reads as TGTGCCAGCAGCCAGGGGACTAGCGGGCGCACAGATACGCAGTATTTT. The chain links TRBV4-2 to TRBJ2-3; 12 bases are shared with TRBD2. CDR1 and CDR2 (germline): LGHNA, YNFKEQ. The CDR3 spans 16 residues. The trim removed 3 bases at V and 1 base at J, leaving 2 bases unmatched.

The chain employs TRBV10-3 and TRBJ2-3; TRBD1 agrees at 7 bases. There are 15 residues in the CDR3. V was clipped by 6 bases and J by 0 bases; unmatched bases: 6. Germline V gene sequence: CDR1 ENHRY, CDR2 SYGVKD. This CDR3 reads CAISDRDPSTDTQYF. CDR3 coding DNA: TGTGCCATCAGCGACAGGGACCCTAGCACAGATACGCAGTATTTT.

The rearrangement links TRBV18 to TRBJ2-3, with TRBD2 identical over 7 bases. CDR3 size: 16 residues. Germline loops: CDR1 KGHSH, CDR2 LQKENI. With V trimmed by 4 bases and J by 0 bases, 7 bases remained unmatched. CDR3 sequence reads: CASSQTRGTSTDTQYF. The CDR3, as DNA: TGTGCCAGCTCACAAACGCGGGGGACTAGCACAGATACGCAGTATTTT. Full variable domain (rest looked up from reference TRBV18 and TRBJ2-3): NAGVMQNPRHLVRRRGQEARLRCSPMKGHSHVYWYRQLPEEGLKFMVYLQKENIIDESGMPKERFSAEFPKEGPSILRIQQVVRGDSAAYFCASSQTRGTSTDTQYFGPGTRLTVL.

This chain uses TRBV7-2 with TRBJ2-1; 7 positions match TRBD1. This CDR3 has 15 amino acids. Trimming took 6 bases from V and 1 from J; bases not matched to a gene: 6. Germline loops: CDR1 SGHTA, CDR2 FQGNSA. CDR3 in amino acids: CASSEGAASYNEQFF. The CDR3 DNA is TGTGCCAGCAGTGAGGGGGCTGCGTCCTACAATGAGCAGTTCTTC.

The J gene is TRBJ2-1, the V gene TRBV7-9; 7 bases align to TRBD2. CDR3 length equals 16 residues. Germline V lookup: CDR1 SEHNR, CDR2 FQNEAQ (reference sequence). J lost 0 bases, V lost 5 bases, and 7 bases had no gene match. CDR3 bases: TGTGCCAGCAGCCCTAGGCGGGAGAGCTCCTACAATGAGCAGTTCTTC. Translation gives CASSPRRESSYNEQFF. The full variable domain, in which reference TRBV7-9 and TRBJ2-1 provide the parts outside the CDR3, is DTGVSQNPRHKITKRGQNVTFRCDPISEHNRLYWYRQTLGQGPEFLTYFQNEAQLEKSRLLSDRFSAERPKGSFSTLEIQRTEQGDSAMYLCASSPRRESSYNEQFFGPGTRLTVL.

The genes are TRBV19 and TRBJ2-5; D possibly uses TRBD1 or TRBD2 (6 bases each). There are 13 residues in the CDR3. Trimming stripped 5 bases from V and 9 bases from J, with 16 bases between. Germline assignment: CDR1 LNHDA and CDR2 SQIVND (reference sequence). CDR3 DNA: TGTGCCAGTAGTTGGGCGGAGGGGGAATCCCAGTACTTC. Translation: CASSWAEGESQYF.

With regard to this clone: Sequence at one end of the junction differs from germline and may be a read error. The identical CDR3 is also encoded by other nucleotide sequences in the sample. CDR3 DNA sequence: TGTGCCAGCAGCTACTCGCGGGGAGACACTGAAGCTTTCTTT. Translated, it gives CASSYSRGDTEAFF. The chain combines TRBV6-5 with TRBJ1-1; the D is unclear. The CDR3 is 14 amino acids. CDR1 is MNHEY, CDR2 SVGAGI, per germline.

The gene calls are TRBV9 and TRBJ2-6; unclear D gene. V was cut by 2 bases and J by 0 bases, with 6 bases left in between. The CDR3 length is 15 residues. Germline CDR1 and CDR2: SGDLS and YYNGEE. DNA of the CDR3: TGTGCCAGCAGCGTTAGACCCTCTGGGGCCAACGTCCTGACTTTC. It specifies CASSVRPSGANVLTF.

This clone was seen once. This chain joins TRBV5-1 and TRBJ2-5, with D uncertain. This CDR3 region has 15 residues. Between the trimmed V and J ends, which lost 4 bases and 2 bases, there was a span of 15 bases. Germline CDR1 reads SGHRS; CDR2 reads YFSETQ. CDR3 sequence reads: CASSPQAPPQETQYF. In DNA, the CDR3 is TGCGCCAGCAGCCCCCAGGCCCCTCCTCAAGAGACCCAGTACTTC.

This rearrangement joins TRBV9 to TRBJ2-7, with 16 bases aligning to TRBD2. CDR3 length: 17 residues. With 4 bases clipped from V and 6 bases from J, the junction kept 10 bases outside the gene matches. Germline CDR1 reads SGDLS; CDR2 reads YYNGEE. The CDR3 DNA reads TGTGCCAGCAGCCCCGGGACTAGCGGGAGGGCCGCAAGCGAGCAGTACTTC. Residues: CASSPGTSGRAASEQYF.

The chain uses TRBV6-5 and TRBJ2-7; weak D call: TRBD1 (5 bases). This CDR3 spans 12 amino acids. From germline, CDR1 is MNHEY and CDR2 SVGAGI. Trimming shortened V by 0 bases and J by 7 bases, and 7 bases separated the two germline ends. Written as DNA, the CDR3 is TGTGCCAGCAGTTACTCCCAGGGAGAGCAGTACTTC. It codes for CASSYSQGEQYF.

Of note for this clone: It is likely a read error: a sequence one base away is far more abundant. The CDR3, as DNA: TGTGCCAACAGTCGACTCCCAACTAATGAAAAACTGTTTTTT. Translation gives CANSRLPTNEKLFF. The chain uses TRBV28 and TRBJ1-4; D is uncertain. Germline V gene sequence: CDR1 MDHEN, CDR2 SYDVKM. The CDR3 has 14 amino acids.

The V and J genes are TRBV5-1 and TRBJ2-1; possibly TRBD1 for D (5 bases). Trimming removed 1 base from V and 9 bases from J, with 14 bases in between. This CDR3 spans 14 amino acids. The V gene's germline CDR1 is SGHRS and CDR2 YFSETQ. The CDR3 region is CASSLPRQLGEQFF. The CDR3 DNA follows: TGCGCCAGCAGCTTGCCCCGACAGTTAGGTGAGCAGTTCTTC.

The rearrangement uses TRBV2 and TRBJ2-5; D is perhaps TRBD2 (5 bases). The CDR3 is made up of 13 amino acids. CDR1 and CDR2 from the germline V gene are SNHLY and FYNNEI. The germline V and J ends were trimmed by 4 bases and 7 bases, with 13 bases remaining between them. The CDR3 DNA reads as TGTGCCAGCAGTGTTAACCGAGAGGGGACCCAGTACTTC. This gives the protein CASSVNREGTQYF.

The chain combines TRBV12-5 with TRBJ1-2; the D gene is possibly TRBD1 (5 bases). V was shortened by 6 bases and J by 5 bases, with 16 bases between the two germline ends. The CDR3 totals 14 residues. The germline CDR1 and CDR2 sequences are LGHNT and FRNRAP. The CDR3 region is CASGRLPGTYGYTF. The CDR3 DNA is TGTGCTAGTGGACGCCTCCCAGGGACTTATGGCTACACCTTC.

For this clone: The same CDR3 can be traced to other DNA sequences in this sample. The V call is TRBV5-1, the J call TRBJ1-2; D is uncertain. Trimming pared 0 bases from V and 0 bases from J, leaving 9 bases between. The CDR3 contains 15 residues. Germline CDR1 SGHRS, CDR2 YFSETQ. The CDR3 region is CASSLGAGSNYGYTF. The CDR3 nucleotides are TGCGCCAGCAGCTTGGGAGCAGGCTCTAACTATGGCTACACCTTC.

The chain is built from TRBV4-1 and TRBJ2-5; D remains ambiguous. V was trimmed by 3 bases and J by 5 bases, leaving 10 bases between them. The germline CDR1 and CDR2 sequences are MGHRA and YSYEKL. This CDR3 has 13 amino acids. CDR3 protein: CASSQGLGETQYF. In nucleotides, the CDR3 is TGCGCCAGCAGCCAGGGTTTAGGGGAGACCCAGTACTTC.

V and J are TRBV5-1 and TRBJ1-5; 11 bases fit TRBD1. The CDR3 consists of 14 residues. The J segment lost 10 bases and the V segment lost 4 bases, leaving 7 bases of the junction unmatched. The germline V gene has CDR1 SGHRS and CDR2 YFSETQ. This chain's CDR3 is CASSKGQGETPQHF. CDR3 bases: TGCGCCAGCAGCAAGGGACAGGGGGAAACACCCCAGCATTTT.

V gene TRBV7-2 combines with J gene TRBJ1-2, with 11 bases that match TRBD1. Per the germline V gene, CDR1 is SGHTA and CDR2 is FQGNSA. J was trimmed by 4 bases and V by 3 bases; bases with no gene match: 4. The CDR3 totals 15 residues. CDR3 loop: CASSLGTGGSYGYTF. For the CDR3, the DNA is TGTGCCAGCAGCTTGGGGACAGGGGGGTCCTATGGCTACACCTTC.

J is TRBJ2-5 and V is TRBV5-1; TRBD2 might be the D (5 bases). With the DNA end fitting TRBJ2-7 better, the J assignment may be wrong. CDR1 SGHRS and CDR2 YFSETQ come from the germline V gene. The CDR3 contains 15 residues. This CDR3 is CASSRVATDFDEQYF. The CDR3 DNA is TGCGCCAGCAGCAGAGTAGCGACGGATTTTGACGAGCAGTACTTC.

This chain connects TRBV27 to TRBJ1-1; D might be TRBD1 (5 bases). V lost 5 bases to trimming and J lost 10 bases, with 17 bases between them. The CDR3 contains 13 residues. Germline CDR1 is MNHEY and CDR2 is SMNVEV (reference sequence). CDR3 amino acids: CASSLSGDLAAFF. CDR3 DNA sequence: TGTGCCAGCAGTCTCTCGGGGGATTTGGCAGCTTTCTTT.

The genes are TRBV6-5 and TRBJ2-2, with unresolved D. V lost 4 bases and J 0 bases, leaving 6 bases between the germline ends. The CDR3 is made up of 14 amino acids. In germline, CDR1 is MNHEY, CDR2 SVGAGI. The CDR3 DNA is TGTGCCAGCAGTTGGGAAGCGAACACCGGGGAGCTGTTTTTT. It is translated as CASSWEANTGELFF.

The chain links TRBV19 to TRBJ2-7, with a tentative D call TRBD1 (5 bases). Per germline, CDR1 LNHDA and CDR2 SQIVND (reference sequence). The germline V and J ends were trimmed by 5 bases and 3 bases, with 11 bases remaining between them. This CDR3 is 13 amino acids long. CDR3 bases: TGTGCCAGTAGTCCGACAGTGCACTACGAGCAGTACTTC. Its translation: CASSPTVHYEQYF.